The 22 T cell receptor beta chains presented below share a single source sample, sequenced in a study of blood T cells in healthy people across ages. A second roughly 6 to 12 cycle PCR used barcoded and J-beta primers. A single record per CDR3 protein comes from TCRdb applying MiXCR to the 5' RACE reads. The sample consists of about 780,000 distinct CDR3 sequences, approximately 67% of them appearing once. The sequenced sample was blood. These receptor sequences come from a man aged 30-40 years in good health.

The chain is built from TRBV28 and TRBJ2-5; TRBD1 matches 10 bases. CDR3 size: 12 residues. After removal of 1 base from V and 12 bases from J, the junction contained 2 bases not matched to a gene. Per the germline V gene, CDR1 is MDHEN and CDR2 is SYDVKM. The DNA of the CDR3 is TGTGCCAGCAGTTTATTAGGGACAGGGGAGTACTTC. Translating it yields CASSLLGTGEYF. Variable domain in full (rest from reference TRBV28 and TRBJ2-5): DVKVTQSSRYLVKRTGEKVFLECVQDMDHENMFWYRQDPGLGLRLIYFSYDVKMKEKGDIPEGYSVSREKKERFSLILESASTNQTSMYLCASSLLGTGEYFGPGTRLLVL.

The chain uses TRBV20-1 and TRBJ2-7; 13 bases fit TRBD2. J was trimmed by 0 bases and V by 3 bases; bases with no gene match: 14. Germline loops: CDR1 DFQATT, CDR2 SNEGSKA (reference sequence). This CDR3 is built from 19 residues. The CDR3 region is CSARLGGLAGASSSYEQYF. The CDR3 nucleotides are TGCAGTGCTAGGCTGGGTGGACTAGCGGGGGCCTCTAGCTCCTACGAGCAGTACTTC.

This clonotype was counted between two and nine times. This chain connects TRBV7-2 to TRBJ2-7; D is possibly TRBD2 (7 bases). Germline V CDR1 and CDR2: SGHTA, FQGNSA. CDR3 length: 15 residues. Trimming left V 2 bases short and J 2 bases short, with 13 bases between. Written as DNA, the CDR3 is TGTGCCAGCAGCTTAAGGGAGGGGGGACCCTACGAGCAGTACTTC. Its protein is CASSLREGGPYEQYF.

For this clonotype: A read error may account for a junction end that differs from germline. This chain connects TRBV5-5 to TRBJ2-1; 9 bases are a match to TRBD2. Germline CDR1 reads SGHKS; CDR2 reads YYEKEE (reference sequence). The CDR3 spans 16 residues. Here the CDR3 DNA reads TGTGCCAACAGCTTGCAGGGCGCGGGGGGGTACAATGAGCAGTTCTTC. As protein: CANSLQGAGGYNEQFF.

CDR3 sequence (DNA): TGCAGTGCTAGTCCGGGGGGTTCAGATACGCAGTATTTT. Translating gives CSASPGGSDTQYF. The rearrangement uses TRBV20-1 and TRBJ2-3; 7 bases line up with TRBD2. CDR3 size: 13 residues. The J segment lost 4 bases and the V segment lost 3 bases, leaving 4 bases of the junction unmatched. Germline CDR1 and CDR2: DFQATT and SNEGSKA (reference sequence).

The chain links TRBV29-1 to TRBJ2-3, with a tentative D call TRBD1 (5 bases). The V gene's germline CDR1 is SQVTM and CDR2 ANQGSEA. The CDR3 runs 12 residues. Between the trimmed V and J ends, which lost 8 bases and 7 bases, there was a span of 16 bases. The chain's CDR3 is CSQTIGANTQYF. The CDR3 DNA is TGCAGCCAAACCATAGGGGCGAATACGCAGTATTTT.

The chain carries TRBV20-1 and TRBJ1-2, with D possibly being TRBD1 (5 bases). V lost 4 bases to trimming and J lost 0 bases, with 15 bases between them. The CDR3 totals 15 residues. Germline V gives CDR1 DFQATT, CDR2 SNEGSKA (reference sequence). The CDR3 DNA follows: TGCAGTGCTAACGTCCCGGGACTGTCTAACTATGGCTACACCTTC. Translation gives CSANVPGLSNYGYTF.

The J gene is TRBJ1-6, the V gene TRBV7-2; D possibly corresponds to TRBD1 (5 bases). CDR1 SGHTA and CDR2 FQGNSA come from the germline V gene. This CDR3 comprises 14 residues. V was clipped by 5 bases and J by 6 bases, with 11 bases between them. Here the CDR3 reads CASSASGGNSPLHF. CDR3 sequence (DNA): TGTGCCAGCAGCGCCTCTGGGGGTAATTCACCCCTCCACTTT.

The chain combines TRBV9 with TRBJ2-3; 9 bases are shared with TRBD1. The CDR3 runs 13 residues. The germline CDR1 and CDR2 sequences are SGDLS and YYNGEE. Germline trimming cut 0 bases from V and 14 bases from J; bases unmatched to any gene: 7. The DNA for the CDR3 is TGTGCCAGCAGCGTAGGGGACAGGGCACCCTCGTATTTT. It codes for CASSVGDRAPSYF.

The rearrangement joins TRBV20-1 to TRBJ2-5, with a weak D call TRBD2 (6 bases). Germline V gives CDR1 DFQATT, CDR2 SNEGSKA (reference sequence). This CDR3 comprises 12 residues. Deletions cut 7 bases from V and 1 base from J, with 10 bases between. The CDR3 DNA sequence: TGCAGTGTTTGGACTACCCAAGAGACCCAGTACTTC. This encodes CSVWTTQETQYF.

V and J are TRBV24-1 and TRBJ2-1; TRBD2 is a possible D gene (6 bases). The V end lost 3 bases, the J end lost 0 bases, and 20 bases lay between the germline ends. Germline-derived CDR1 and CDR2 are KGHDR and SFDVKD. The CDR3 is 19 amino acids. CDR3 sequence: CATSDPGTPGDYSYNEQFF. For the CDR3, the DNA is TGTGCCACCAGTGATCCAGGGACTCCAGGAGACTACTCCTACAATGAGCAGTTCTTC.

This sequence joins TRBV7-8 and TRBJ1-6; TRBD1 aligns across 10 bases. This CDR3 comprises 15 residues. The V segment lost 4 bases and the J segment 8 bases; nucleotides outside the gene matches: 5. Looked up from germline, CDR1 is SGHVS and CDR2 is FQNEAQ. CDR3 protein: CASSYGQGGDSPLHF. As DNA, the CDR3 is TGTGCCAGCAGCTACGGACAGGGGGGGGATTCACCCCTCCACTTT.

The CDR3, as DNA: TGCGCCAGCAGCTTGGAAGGACGGGAGTCCTACGAGCAGTACTTC. Translation: CASSLEGRESYEQYF. J is TRBJ2-7 and V is TRBV5-1, with D maybe TRBD2 (6 bases). Germline values: CDR1 SGHRS, CDR2 YFSETQ. CDR3 length: 15 amino acids. Trimming removed 0 bases at V and 1 base at J, with 11 bases between.

The rearrangement links TRBV12-3 or TRBV12-4 to TRBJ2-1; the D is unclear. Trimming cost V 6 bases and J 7 bases, with 19 bases left between them. The length of the CDR3 is 15 residues. The CDR3 reads CASRAQRQAVNEQFF. CDR3 in DNA: TGTGCCAGCAGGGCCCAGCGTCAGGCGGTTAATGAGCAGTTCTTC.

The chain carries TRBV2 and TRBJ1-5, with 8 bases fitting TRBD1. V was clipped by 3 bases and J by 3 bases; unmatched bases: 1. The germline CDR1 and CDR2 sequences are SNHLY and FYNNEI. The CDR3 contains 14 residues. CDR3 amino acids: CASSEGQVNQPQHF. The CDR3 DNA is TGTGCCAGCAGTGAGGGACAGGTCAATCAGCCCCAGCATTTT.

The chain employs TRBV6-2 or TRBV6-3 and TRBJ1-6; D is unclear. This CDR3 spans 14 amino acids. V lost 8 bases, J lost 9 bases, and 17 bases lay in between. Germline-derived CDR1 and CDR2 are MNHEY and SVGEGT. Written as DNA, the CDR3 is TGTGCCAGCTCCGAAAGGGAGGGAACTTCACCCCTCCACTTT. Translation gives CASSEREGTSPLHF.

This clonotype was seen more than once but under ten times. This chain joins TRBV11-2 and TRBJ2-3; D unclear. This CDR3 region has 15 residues. V was trimmed by 5 bases and J by 0 bases, leaving 12 bases between them. The V gene's germline CDR1 is SGHAT and CDR2 FQNNGV. CDR3 coding DNA: TGTGCCAGCAGCGCGGACGGTCTCAGCACAGATACGCAGTATTTT. It encodes CASSADGLSTDTQYF.

This clonotype was recorded only once. The genes are TRBV4-2 and TRBJ2-7; the D gene is possibly TRBD2 (7 bases). The CDR3 is made up of 17 amino acids. The germline V and J ends were trimmed by 4 bases and 0 bases, with 19 bases remaining between them. Germline-derived CDR1 and CDR2 are LGHNA and YNFKEQ. The CDR3 sequence: CASSPHTRGGASYEQYF. For the CDR3, the DNA is TGTGCCAGCAGCCCACACACCAGGGGAGGGGCCTCCTACGAGCAGTACTTC.

The chain has TRBV9 and TRBJ1-6, with D possibly TRBD1 on 5 matching bases. The V end lost 0 bases, the J end lost 9 bases, and 13 bases lay between the germline ends. CDR3 length: 15 amino acids. CDR1 SGDLS and CDR2 YYNGEE come from the germline V gene. The CDR3 protein is CASSVGQSPISPLHF. In DNA form, the CDR3 reads TGTGCCAGCAGCGTAGGACAGTCCCCCATTTCACCCCTCCACTTT.

The gene calls are TRBV4-2 and TRBJ2-1, with no clear D. Between the trimmed V and J ends, which lost 11 bases and 2 bases, there was a span of 13 bases. CDR3 length equals 13 residues. Germline V lookup: CDR1 LGHNA, CDR2 YNFKEQ. DNA of the CDR3: TGTGCCGCCCTGAGCACCACCTACAATGAGCAGTTCTTC. As protein: CAALSTTYNEQFF.

This chain joins TRBV7-9 and TRBJ1-2; TRBD1 is a possible D gene (6 bases). The CDR3 spans 17 residues. Germline CDR1 and CDR2: SEHNR and FQNEAQ (reference sequence). Trimming removed 3 bases at V and 4 bases at J, with 21 bases between. DNA of the CDR3: TGTGCCAGCAGCTTCAGAGGGGGGGACGACAACCCCTATGGCTACACCTTC. Protein sequence: CASSFRGGDDNPYGYTF.

This clonotype was seen just once. The chain combines TRBV12-3 or TRBV12-4 with TRBJ2-1, with D unresolved. V was shortened by 8 bases and J by 3 bases, with 8 bases between the two germline ends. The CDR3 runs to 12 residues. CDR3 sequence: CASHRGYNEQFF. The CDR3 coding sequence is TGTGCCAGCCACAGAGGCTACAATGAGCAGTTCTTC.